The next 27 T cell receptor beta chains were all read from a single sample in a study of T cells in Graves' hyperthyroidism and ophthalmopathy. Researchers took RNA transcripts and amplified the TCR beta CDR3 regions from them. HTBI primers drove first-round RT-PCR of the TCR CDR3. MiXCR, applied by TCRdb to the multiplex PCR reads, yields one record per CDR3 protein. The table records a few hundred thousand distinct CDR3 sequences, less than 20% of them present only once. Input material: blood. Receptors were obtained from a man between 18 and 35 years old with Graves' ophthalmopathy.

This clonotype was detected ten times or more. CDR3 in amino acids: CASSSGTGTGNEKLFF. The CDR3 nucleotides read TGTGCCAGCAGCTCCGGGACAGGGACGGGTAATGAAAAACTGTTTTTT. The rearrangement uses TRBV11-3 and TRBJ1-4; 9 bases align to TRBD1. The junction had 7 bases not matched to a gene; V was cut back by 4 bases and J by 4 bases. The CDR3 spans 16 residues. CDR1 SGHNT and CDR2 YENEEA come from the germline V gene.

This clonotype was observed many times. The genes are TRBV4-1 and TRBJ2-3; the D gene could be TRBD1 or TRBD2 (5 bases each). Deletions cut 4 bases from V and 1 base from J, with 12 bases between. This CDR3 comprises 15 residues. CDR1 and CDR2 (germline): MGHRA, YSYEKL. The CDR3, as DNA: TGCGCCAGCAGCCCCCCCGGGGCGGGCACAGATACGCAGTATTTT. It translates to CASSPPGAGTDTQYF.

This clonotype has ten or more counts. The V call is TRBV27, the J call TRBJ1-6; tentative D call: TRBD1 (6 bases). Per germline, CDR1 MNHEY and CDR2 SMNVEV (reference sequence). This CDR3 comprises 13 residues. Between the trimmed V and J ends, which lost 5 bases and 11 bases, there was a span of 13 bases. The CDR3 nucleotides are TGTGCCAGCAGTCGCGGGGGGGGCGCACCCCTCCACTTT. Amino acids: CASSRGGGAPLHF.

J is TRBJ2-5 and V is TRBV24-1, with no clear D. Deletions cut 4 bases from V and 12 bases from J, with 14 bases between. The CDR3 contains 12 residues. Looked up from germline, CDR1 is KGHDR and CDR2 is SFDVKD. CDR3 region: CATSDPVGSKYF. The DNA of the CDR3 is TGTGCCACCAGTGACCCTGTGGGCTCAAAGTACTTC.

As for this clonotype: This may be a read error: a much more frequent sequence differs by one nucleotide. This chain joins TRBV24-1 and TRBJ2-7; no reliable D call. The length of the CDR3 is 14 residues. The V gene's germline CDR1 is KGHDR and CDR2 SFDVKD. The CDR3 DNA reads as TGTGCCACCGGTGATTTACGGCCTAGGCACGAGCAGTACTTC. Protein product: CATGDLRPRHEQYF.

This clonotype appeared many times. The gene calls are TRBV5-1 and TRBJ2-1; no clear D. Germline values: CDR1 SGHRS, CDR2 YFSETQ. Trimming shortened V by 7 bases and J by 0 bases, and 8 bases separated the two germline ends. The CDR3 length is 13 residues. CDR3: CASRSSSYNEQFF. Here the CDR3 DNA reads TGCGCCAGCCGATCTAGCTCCTACAATGAGCAGTTCTTC.

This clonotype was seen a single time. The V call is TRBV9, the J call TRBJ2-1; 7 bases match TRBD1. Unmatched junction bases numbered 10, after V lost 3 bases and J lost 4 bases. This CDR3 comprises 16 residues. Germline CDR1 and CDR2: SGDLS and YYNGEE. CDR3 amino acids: CASSADVGTVYNEQFF. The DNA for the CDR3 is TGTGCCAGCAGCGCGGACGTGGGGACAGTATACAATGAGCAGTTCTTC.

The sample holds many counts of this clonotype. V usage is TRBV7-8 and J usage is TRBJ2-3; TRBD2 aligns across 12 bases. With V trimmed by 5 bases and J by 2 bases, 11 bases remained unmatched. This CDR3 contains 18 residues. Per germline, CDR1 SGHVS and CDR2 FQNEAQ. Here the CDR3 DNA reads TGTGCCAGCAGCCAACACACCTGGACTAGCGGGACCACAGATACGCAGTATTTT. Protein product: CASSQHTWTSGTTDTQYF.

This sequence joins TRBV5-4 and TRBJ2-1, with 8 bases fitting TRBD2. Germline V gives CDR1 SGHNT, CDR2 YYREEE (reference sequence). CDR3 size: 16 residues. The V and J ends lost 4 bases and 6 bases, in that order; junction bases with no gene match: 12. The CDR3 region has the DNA TGTGCCAGCAGCCTCCAAGCGGCGGGGGGCTCCAATGAGCAGTTCTTC. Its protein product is CASSLQAAGGSNEQFF.

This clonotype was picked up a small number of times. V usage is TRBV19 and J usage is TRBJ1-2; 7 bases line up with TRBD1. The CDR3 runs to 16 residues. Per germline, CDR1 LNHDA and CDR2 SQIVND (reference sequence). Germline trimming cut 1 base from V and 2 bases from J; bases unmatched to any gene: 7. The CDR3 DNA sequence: TGTGCCAGTAGTATAGGGGGACAGCAAAGGAACTATGGCTACACCTTC. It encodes CASSIGGQQRNYGYTF. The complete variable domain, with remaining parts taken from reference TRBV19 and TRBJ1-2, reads DGGITQSPKYLFRKEGQNVTLSCEQNLNHDAMYWYRQDPGQGLRLIYYSQIVNDFQKGDIAEGYSVSREKKESFPLTVTSAQKNPTAFYLCASSIGGQQRNYGYTFGSGTRLTVV.

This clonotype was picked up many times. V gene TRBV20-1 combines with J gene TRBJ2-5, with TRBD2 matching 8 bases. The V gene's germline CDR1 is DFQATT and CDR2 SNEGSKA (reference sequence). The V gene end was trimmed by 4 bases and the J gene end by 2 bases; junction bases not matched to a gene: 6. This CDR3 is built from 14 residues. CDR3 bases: TGCAGTGCTATAACCCCGGGGGGGCAAGAGACCCAGTACTTC. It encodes CSAITPGGQETQYF.

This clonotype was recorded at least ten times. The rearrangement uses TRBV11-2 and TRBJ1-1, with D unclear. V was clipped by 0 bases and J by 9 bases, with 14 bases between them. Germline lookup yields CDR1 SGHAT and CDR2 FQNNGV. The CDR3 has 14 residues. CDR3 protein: CASSLDAAARQAFF. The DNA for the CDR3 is TGTGCCAGCAGCTTAGACGCGGCCGCCAGACAAGCTTTCTTT. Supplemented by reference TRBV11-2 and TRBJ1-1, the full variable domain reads EAGVAQSPRYKIIEKRQSVAFWCNPISGHATLYWYQQILGQGPKLLIQFQNNGVVDDSQLPKDRFSAERLKGVDSTLKIQPAKLEDSAVYLCASSLDAAARQAFFGQGTRLTVV.

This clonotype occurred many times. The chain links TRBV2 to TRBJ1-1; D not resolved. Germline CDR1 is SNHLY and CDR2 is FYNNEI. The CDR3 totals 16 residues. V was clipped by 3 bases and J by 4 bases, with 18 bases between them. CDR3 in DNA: TGTGCCAGCAGTGAGGGCCTAGGGTTAGCGCGCACTGAAGCTTTCTTT. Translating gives CASSEGLGLARTEAFF.

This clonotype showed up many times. CDR3 in amino acids: CSAREGAYGYTF. In nucleotides, the CDR3 is TGCAGTGCTAGAGAAGGGGCCTATGGCTACACCTTC. V gene TRBV20-1 combines with J gene TRBJ1-2, with D maybe TRBD1 (5 bases). Germline values: CDR1 DFQATT, CDR2 SNEGSKA (reference sequence). V lost 0 bases to trimming and J lost 4 bases, with 6 bases between them. The length of the CDR3 is 12 residues.

The CDR3 protein is CASSQAGTSDDTQYF. The CDR3 DNA is TGCGCCAGCAGCCAAGCCGGGACTAGTGATGATACGCAGTATTTT. This chain uses TRBV4-1 with TRBJ2-3, with 8 bases matching TRBD2. The CDR3 runs to 15 residues. The germline V gene has CDR1 MGHRA and CDR2 YSYEKL. V was clipped by 1 base and J by 6 bases; unmatched bases: 6.

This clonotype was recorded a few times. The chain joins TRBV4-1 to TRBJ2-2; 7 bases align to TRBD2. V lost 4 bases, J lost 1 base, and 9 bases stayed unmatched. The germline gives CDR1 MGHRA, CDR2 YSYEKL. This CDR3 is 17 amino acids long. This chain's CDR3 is CASSRPGRGVNTGELFF. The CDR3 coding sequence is TGCGCCAGCAGCCGGCCGGGTCGGGGGGTGAACACCGGGGAGCTGTTTTTT.

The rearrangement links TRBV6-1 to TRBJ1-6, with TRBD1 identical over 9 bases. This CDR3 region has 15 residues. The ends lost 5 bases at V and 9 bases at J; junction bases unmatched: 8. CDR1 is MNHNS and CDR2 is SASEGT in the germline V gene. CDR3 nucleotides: TGTGCCAGCAGTCGAAGGACAGGGGAAGGTTCACCCCTCCACTTT. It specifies CASSRRTGEGSPLHF.

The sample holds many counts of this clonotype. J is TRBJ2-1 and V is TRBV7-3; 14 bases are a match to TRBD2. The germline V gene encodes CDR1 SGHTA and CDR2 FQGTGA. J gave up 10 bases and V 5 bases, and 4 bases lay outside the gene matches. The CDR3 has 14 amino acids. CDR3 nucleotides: TGTGCCAGCAGCATCGGACTAGCGGGGGGCGAGCAGTTCTTC. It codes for CASSIGLAGGEQFF.

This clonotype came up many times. The chain's CDR3 is CASSEGAGNNEQFF. The CDR3, as DNA: TGTGCCAGCAGTGAAGGGGCCGGAAACAATGAGCAGTTCTTC. This chain connects TRBV6-1 to TRBJ2-1; D not certain. Germline CDR1 is MNHNS and CDR2 is SASEGT. CDR3 size: 14 residues. The V end lost 1 base, the J end lost 5 bases, and 9 bases lay between the germline ends.

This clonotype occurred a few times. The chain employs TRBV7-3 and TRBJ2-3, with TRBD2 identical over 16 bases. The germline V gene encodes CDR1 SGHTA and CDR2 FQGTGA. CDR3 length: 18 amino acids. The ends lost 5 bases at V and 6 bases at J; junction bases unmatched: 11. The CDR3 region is CASSETGTSGGALDTQYF. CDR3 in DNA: TGTGCCAGCAGCGAAACCGGGACTAGCGGGGGGGCCCTCGATACGCAGTATTTT. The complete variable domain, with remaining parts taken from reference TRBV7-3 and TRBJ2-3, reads GAGVSQTPSNKVTEKGKYVELRCDPISGHTALYWYRQSLGQGPEFLIYFQGTGAADDSGLPNDRFFAVRPEGSVSTLKIQRTERGDSAVYLCASSETGTSGGALDTQYFGPGTRLTVL.

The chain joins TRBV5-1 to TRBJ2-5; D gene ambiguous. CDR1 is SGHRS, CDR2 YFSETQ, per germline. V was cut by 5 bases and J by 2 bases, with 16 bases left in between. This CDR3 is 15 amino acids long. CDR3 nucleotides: TGCGCCAGCAGGTTAAGCCCTATCTTTCAAGAGACCCAGTACTTC. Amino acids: CASRLSPIFQETQYF.

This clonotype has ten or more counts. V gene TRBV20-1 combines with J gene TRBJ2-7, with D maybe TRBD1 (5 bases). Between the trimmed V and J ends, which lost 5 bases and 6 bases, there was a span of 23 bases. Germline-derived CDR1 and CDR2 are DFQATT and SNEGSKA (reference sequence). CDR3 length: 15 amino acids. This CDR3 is CSASNWRQTIFEQYF. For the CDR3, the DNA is TGCAGTGCTTCGAACTGGCGACAGACAATCTTCGAGCAGTACTTC.

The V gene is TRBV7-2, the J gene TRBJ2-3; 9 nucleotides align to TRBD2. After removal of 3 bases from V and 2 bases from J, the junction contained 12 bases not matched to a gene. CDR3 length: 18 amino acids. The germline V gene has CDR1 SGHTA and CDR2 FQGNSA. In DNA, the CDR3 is TGTGCCAGCAGCTTCCTTAGTAGGCTAGCGGGGACCACAGATACGCAGTATTTT. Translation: CASSFLSRLAGTTDTQYF.

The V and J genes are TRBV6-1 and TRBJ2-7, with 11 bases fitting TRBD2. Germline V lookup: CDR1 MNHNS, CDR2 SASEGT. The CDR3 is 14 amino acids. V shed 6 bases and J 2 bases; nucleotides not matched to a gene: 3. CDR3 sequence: CASRSSGGPYEQYF. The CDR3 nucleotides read TGTGCCAGCAGGTCTAGCGGGGGGCCCTACGAGCAGTACTTC.

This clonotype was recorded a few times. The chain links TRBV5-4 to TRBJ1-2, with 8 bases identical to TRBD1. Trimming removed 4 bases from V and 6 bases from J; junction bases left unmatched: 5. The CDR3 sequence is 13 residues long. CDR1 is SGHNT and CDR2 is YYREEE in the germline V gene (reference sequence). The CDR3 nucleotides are TGTGCCAGCAGCAATACAGGGGGAGATGGCTACACCTTC. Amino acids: CASSNTGGDGYTF.

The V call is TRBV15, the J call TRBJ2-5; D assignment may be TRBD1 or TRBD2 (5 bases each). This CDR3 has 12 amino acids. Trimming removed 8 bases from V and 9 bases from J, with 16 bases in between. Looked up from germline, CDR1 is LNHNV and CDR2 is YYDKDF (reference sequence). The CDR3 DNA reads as TGTGCCACCGGCCAAGGGACCAGGGCCCAGTACTTC. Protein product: CATGQGTRAQYF.

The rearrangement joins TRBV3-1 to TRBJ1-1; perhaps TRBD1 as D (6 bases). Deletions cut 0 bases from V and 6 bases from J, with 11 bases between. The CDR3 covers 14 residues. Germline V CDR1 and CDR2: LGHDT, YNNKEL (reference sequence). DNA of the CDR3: TGTGCCAGCAGCCAAGAGGTGTGGGGGCCTGAAGCTTTCTTT. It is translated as CASSQEVWGPEAFF.